These 23 T cell receptor beta chains originate from one sample sequenced in a study of T cell changes during pregnancy in multiple sclerosis. Libraries were prepared by immunoSEQ multiplex PCR; TCRdb keeps only in-frame clonotypes and omits some of them. The table lists about 40,000 clones, 75% to 95% of them singletons, with approximately 0.41% in the top ten. This material consisted of CD4+ T cells from peripheral blood mononuclear cells, taken in the third trimester of pregnancy. These receptors came from a female donor with multiple sclerosis, enrolled in a pregnancy study.

This sequence joins TRBV7-2 and TRBJ1-6; TRBD1 is a possible D gene (5 bases). The CDR3 runs 13 residues. The ends were cut back, 5 bases at V and 15 bases at J, with 17 bases in the middle. Germline CDR1 SGHTA, CDR2 FQGNSA. CDR3 DNA: TGTGCCAGCAGCAAAGTAGGGGTTGCATACCTCCACTTT. Encoded protein: CASSKVGVAYLHF.

J is TRBJ1-2 and V is TRBV30; TRBD1 agrees at 7 bases. The V and J ends lost 5 bases and 4 bases, in that order; junction bases with no gene match: 4. The CDR3 is made up of 12 amino acids. Germline V gene lookup returns CDR1 GTSNPN and CDR2 SVGIG (reference sequence). The CDR3, as DNA: TGTGCCTGGGACAGGGCTGGCTATGGCTACACCTTC. It yields the protein CAWDRAGYGYTF.

The chain links TRBV5-4 to TRBJ1-2; the D gene is possibly TRBD1 (5 bases). CDR1 and CDR2 (germline): SGHNT, YYREEE (reference sequence). There are 16 residues in the CDR3. The ends were cut back, 4 bases at V and 3 bases at J, with 19 bases in the middle. CDR3 DNA sequence: TGTGCCAGCAGCCCCTGGGGGGGGGTACCTTACTATGGCTACACCTTC. As protein: CASSPWGGVPYYGYTF.

This chain links TRBV5-1 with TRBJ2-1; 15 bases align to TRBD2. CDR1 is SGHRS and CDR2 is YFSETQ in the germline V gene. This CDR3 is built from 16 residues. The V and J ends lost 3 bases and 9 bases, in that order; junction bases with no gene match: 7. The CDR3 sequence is CASSSGLAGGYVEQFF. The CDR3 coding sequence is TGCGCCAGCAGCTCGGGACTAGCGGGAGGATACGTTGAGCAGTTCTTC.

The sample holds one count of this clone. V and J are TRBV7-3 and TRBJ2-7; maybe TRBD2 (6 bases). The CDR3 extends over 18 amino acids. Per germline, CDR1 SGHTA and CDR2 FQGTGA. The V end was cut by 1 base, the J end by 6 bases, with 25 bases between. The CDR3 loop reads CASSLIPSRGGVFSEQYF. The DNA of the CDR3 is TGTGCCAGCAGCTTAATTCCATCTCGGGGCGGGGTATTTTCCGAGCAGTACTTC.

V and J are TRBV7-8 and TRBJ2-1, with D possibly TRBD1 on 6 matching bases. Trimming removed 4 bases from V and 9 bases from J, with 13 bases in between. Germline values: CDR1 SGHVS, CDR2 FQNEAQ. CDR3 length equals 13 residues. The CDR3 DNA follows: TGTGCCAGCAGCTCAAACAGGGACCGTGAGCAGTTCTTC. It encodes CASSSNRDREQFF.

This chain joins TRBV2 and TRBJ1-4; D is unclear. This CDR3 region has 14 residues. Germline V gene lookup returns CDR1 SNHLY and CDR2 FYNNEI. V lost 0 bases to trimming and J lost 8 bases, with 10 bases between them. The CDR3 DNA reads TGTGCCAGCAGTGAAGCGTACGGAGGGGAAAAACTGTTTTTT. This gives the protein CASSEAYGGEKLFF.

V usage is TRBV5-1 and J usage is TRBJ1-3; no clear D. Trimming removed 5 bases from V and 1 base from J, with 10 bases in between. The CDR3 extends over 14 amino acids. Per the germline V gene, CDR1 is SGHRS and CDR2 is YFSETQ. The CDR3 here is CASSPGSSGNTIYF. CDR3 coding DNA: TGCGCCAGCAGTCCAGGTTCTTCTGGAAACACCATATATTTT.

This chain connects TRBV5-5 to TRBJ1-2; D is ambiguous. In germline, CDR1 is SGHKS, CDR2 YYEKEE (reference sequence). This CDR3 spans 16 amino acids. Trimming removed 0 bases at V and 8 bases at J, with 20 bases between. The DNA of the CDR3 is TGTGCCAGCAGCTTGGTGGTTGGGAGTAGAACGGAAGGCTACACCTTC. Amino acid sequence: CASSLVVGSRTEGYTF.

The chain carries TRBV11-2 and TRBJ1-1; D possibly corresponds to TRBD1 (5 bases). Trimming cost V 5 bases and J 7 bases, with 17 bases left between them. From germline, CDR1 is SGHAT and CDR2 FQNNGV. There are 14 residues in the CDR3. The CDR3 DNA follows: TGTGCCAGCAGCCCAGGGTTAGTCTCCGGTGAAGCTTTCTTT. Translated: CASSPGLVSGEAFF.

The rearrangement links TRBV5-4 to TRBJ1-2, with 8 bases aligning to TRBD1. V trimming: 4 bases; J trimming: 0 bases; junction bases outside the gene matches: 5. CDR3 length: 15 amino acids. Germline lookup yields CDR1 SGHNT and CDR2 YYREEE (reference sequence). The CDR3 nucleotides read TGTGCCAGCAGCCCGGGACAGGCGACTAACTATGGCTACACCTTC. Protein product: CASSPGQATNYGYTF.

V and J are TRBV5-4 and TRBJ2-5, with TRBD1 matching over 8 bases. Looked up from germline, CDR1 is SGHNT and CDR2 is YYREEE (reference sequence). Losses at the gene ends were 4 bases for V and 5 bases for J; bases not matched to a gene: 16. The CDR3 runs to 17 residues. CDR3 DNA: TGTGCCAGCAGCCGACCGTCTGCAGGGGGCGCGGGGGAGACCCAGTACTTC. It yields the protein CASSRPSAGGAGETQYF.

This clone was counted only a few times. This chain joins TRBV7-8 and TRBJ2-7, with D tentatively TRBD2 (5 bases). This CDR3 region has 14 residues. Germline V gene data show CDR1 as SGHVS and CDR2 as FQNEAQ. Trimming removed 5 bases at V and 4 bases at J, with 15 bases between. For the CDR3, the DNA is TGTGCCAGCAGCCCCACGGGGTTCCCTTACGAGCAGTACTTC. Translation gives CASSPTGFPYEQYF.

The chain couples TRBV30 to TRBJ2-7, with 7 bases aligning to TRBD1. The V gene's germline CDR1 is GTSNPN and CDR2 SVGIG (reference sequence). V lost 4 bases, J lost 2 bases, and 2 bases stayed unmatched. The CDR3 runs 12 residues. CDR3 region: CAWKQGTYEQYF. The CDR3 DNA sequence: TGTGCCTGGAAACAGGGGACCTACGAGCAGTACTTC.

The chain links TRBV5-1 to TRBJ2-5; TRBD1 agrees at 9 bases. V gave up 0 bases and J gave up 1 base; unmatched junction bases: 4. Germline-derived CDR1 and CDR2 are SGHRS and YFSETQ. The CDR3 consists of 16 residues. CDR3 nucleotides: TGCGCCAGCAGCTTGGGCGGGACAGGGATCCAAGAGACCCAGTACTTC. This sequence encodes CASSLGGTGIQETQYF.

V gene TRBV5-4 combines with J gene TRBJ2-2; TRBD2 matches 16 bases. The germline V gene encodes CDR1 SGHNT and CDR2 YYREEE (reference sequence). The CDR3 runs 18 residues. V dropped 4 bases and J dropped 3; count of bases not matched to a gene: 6. The CDR3 spells CASSPGLAGGRDTGELFF. The DNA for the CDR3 is TGTGCCAGCAGCCCGGGACTAGCGGGAGGGCGGGACACCGGGGAGCTGTTTTTT.

The chain is built from TRBV7-9 and TRBJ2-1; D gene uncertain. The CDR3 consists of 11 residues. Trimming cost V 3 bases and J 7 bases, with 4 bases left between them. Germline loops: CDR1 SEHNR, CDR2 FQNEAQ (reference sequence). The CDR3 here is CASSLENEQFF. The CDR3 coding sequence is TGTGCCAGCAGCTTGGAGAATGAGCAGTTCTTC.

This rearrangement joins TRBV30 to TRBJ1-5; D perhaps matches TRBD1 (5 bases). The length of the CDR3 is 13 residues. V was trimmed by 5 bases and J by 5 bases, leaving 13 bases between them. Germline V gene lookup returns CDR1 GTSNPN and CDR2 SVGIG (reference sequence). As DNA, the CDR3 is TGTGCCTGGGGGGGGAAGTGGGATCAGCCCCAGCATTTT. Translating gives CAWGGKWDQPQHF.

The CDR3 DNA reads as TGTGCCAGCAGGCCGGGATACTCCTACGAGCAGTACTTC. It codes for CASRPGYSYEQYF. The chain couples TRBV2 to TRBJ2-7; D might be TRBD2 (5 bases). Trimming took off 6 bases at V and 0 bases at J, with 9 bases between the two ends. Germline V gives CDR1 SNHLY, CDR2 FYNNEI. The CDR3 runs 13 residues.

The chain combines TRBV9 with TRBJ1-4; tentative D call: TRBD1 (5 bases). Germline CDR1 is SGDLS and CDR2 is YYNGEE. This CDR3 contains 15 residues. V was trimmed by 2 bases and J by 8 bases, leaving 16 bases between them. CDR3 protein: CASSVGEGWKEKLFF. CDR3 DNA sequence: TGTGCCAGCAGCGTGGGGGAGGGGTGGAAGGAAAAACTGTTTTTT.

The chain is built from TRBV19 and TRBJ1-1; D ambiguous. Germline-derived CDR1 and CDR2 are LNHDA and SQIVND (reference sequence). V was clipped by 3 bases and J by 4 bases, with 15 bases between them. The CDR3 runs to 15 residues. CDR3 amino acids: CASSIRGLVGTEAFF. The CDR3 region has the DNA TGTGCCAGTAGTATCCGTGGACTCGTGGGCACTGAAGCTTTCTTT.

The chain combines TRBV20-1 with TRBJ2-1; TRBD1 matches 9 bases. The CDR3 runs to 11 residues. CDR1 and CDR2 (germline): DFQATT, SNEGSKA (reference sequence). J lost 11 bases, V lost 6 bases, and 5 bases had no gene match. CDR3 protein: CSAQGTGKQFF. CDR3 sequence (DNA): TGCAGTGCCCAAGGGACAGGGAAGCAGTTCTTC.

V and J are TRBV19 and TRBJ2-7, with a tentative D call TRBD1 (6 bases). Germline CDR1 is LNHDA and CDR2 is SQIVND (reference sequence). The ends were cut back, 5 bases at V and 0 bases at J, with 11 bases in the middle. CDR3 length equals 14 residues. This CDR3 reads CASSPADSSYEQYF. Here the CDR3 DNA reads TGTGCCAGTAGTCCGGCGGACAGCTCCTACGAGCAGTACTTC.